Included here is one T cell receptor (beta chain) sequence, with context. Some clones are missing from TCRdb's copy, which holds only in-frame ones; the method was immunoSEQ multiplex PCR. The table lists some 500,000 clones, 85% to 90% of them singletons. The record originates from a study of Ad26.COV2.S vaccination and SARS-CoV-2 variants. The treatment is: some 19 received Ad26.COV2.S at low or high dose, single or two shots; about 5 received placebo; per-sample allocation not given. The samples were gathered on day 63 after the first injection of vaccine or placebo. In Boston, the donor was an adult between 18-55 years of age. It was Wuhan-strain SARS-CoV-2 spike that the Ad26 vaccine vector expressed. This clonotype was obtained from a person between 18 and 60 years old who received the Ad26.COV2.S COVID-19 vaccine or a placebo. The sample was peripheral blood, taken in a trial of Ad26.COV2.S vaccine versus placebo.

Written as DNA, the CDR3 is TGTGCCAGCAGTTTGGCAGGGCGGGGCGGCTACACCTTC. Translating it yields CASSLAGRGGYTF. V usage is TRBV28 and J usage is TRBJ1-2; tentatively, D is TRBD1 (5 bases). V lost 3 bases to trimming and J lost 8 bases, with 13 bases between them. This CDR3 is built from 13 residues. Germline CDR1 is MDHEN and CDR2 is SYDVKM.